Listed below are T cell receptor beta chains from one sample, sequenced in a study of T cells in Graves' hyperthyroidism and ophthalmopathy. TCRdb fed the multiplex PCR reads into MiXCR, producing one record per CDR3 protein. Altogether hundreds of thousands of distinct CDR3 sequences are present, around a third being singletons, with the ten largest covering about a third. The sequenced sample was blood. All receptors come from a woman aged 40 to 49 with Graves' hyperthyroidism. CDR3s include the opening cysteine and the closing phenylalanine or tryptophan. A D gene is named only where the DNA matches it firmly. Clone size, where shown, is once, few, many, or a class for clones that have expanded.

D	V	J	size	CDR3	DNA
NA	TRBV15	TRBJ2-2	NA	CATGILDRAELFF	TGTGCCACCGGCATATTAGACCGGGCGGAGCTGTTTTTT
NA	TRBV20-1	TRBJ2-5	many	CSARPQTETQYF	TGCAGTGCTAGACCCCAAACGGAGACCCAGTACTTC
NA	TRBV4-3	TRBJ2-2	many	CASRSEGSNTGELFF	TGCGCCAGCCGCAGCGAGGGTTCGAACACCGGGGAGCTGTTTTTT
TRBD1	TRBV10-1	TRBJ1-2	many	CASSAGTAYGYTF	TGCGCCAGCAGTGCCGGGACAGCCTATGGCTACACCTTC
TRBD1	TRBV7-9	TRBJ1-2	NA	CASSTPWTGGSYGYTF	TGTGCCAGCAGCACCCCGTGGACAGGGGGGAGCTATGGCTACACCTTC
NA	TRBV11-3	TRBJ2-2	few	CASSLPRGVNTGELFF	TGTGCCAGCAGCTTGCCCCGCGGAGTGAACACCGGGGAGCTGTTTTTT
NA	TRBV2	TRBJ1-4	many	CASRVNGELFF	TGTGCCAGCCGGGTAAATGGGGAACTGTTTTTT
NA	TRBV7-9	TRBJ2-5	many	CASSLEGAQGETQYF	TGTGCCAGCAGCTTGGAGGGGGCCCAAGGGGAGACCCAGTACTTC
NA	TRBV2	TRBJ2-5	NA	CASRGRETQYF	TGTGCCAGTAGGGGCAGGGAGACCCAGTACTTC
NA	TRBV29-1	TRBJ1-2	many	CSVEDRRGHGYTF	TGCAGCGTTGAAGATCGGCGGGGGCACGGCTACACCTTC